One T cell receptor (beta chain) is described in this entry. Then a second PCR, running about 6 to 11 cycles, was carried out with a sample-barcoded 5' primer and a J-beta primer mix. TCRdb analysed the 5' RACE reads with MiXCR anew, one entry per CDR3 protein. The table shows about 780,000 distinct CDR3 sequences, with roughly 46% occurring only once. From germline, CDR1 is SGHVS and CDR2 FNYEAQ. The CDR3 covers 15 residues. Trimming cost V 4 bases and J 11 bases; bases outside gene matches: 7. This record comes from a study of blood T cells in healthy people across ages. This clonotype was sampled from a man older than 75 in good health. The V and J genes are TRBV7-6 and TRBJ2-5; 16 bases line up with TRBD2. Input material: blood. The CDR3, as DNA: TGTGCCAGCAGCTCAGGGACTAGCGGGAGGGGGGAGCAGTACTTC. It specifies CASSSGTSGRGEQYF.